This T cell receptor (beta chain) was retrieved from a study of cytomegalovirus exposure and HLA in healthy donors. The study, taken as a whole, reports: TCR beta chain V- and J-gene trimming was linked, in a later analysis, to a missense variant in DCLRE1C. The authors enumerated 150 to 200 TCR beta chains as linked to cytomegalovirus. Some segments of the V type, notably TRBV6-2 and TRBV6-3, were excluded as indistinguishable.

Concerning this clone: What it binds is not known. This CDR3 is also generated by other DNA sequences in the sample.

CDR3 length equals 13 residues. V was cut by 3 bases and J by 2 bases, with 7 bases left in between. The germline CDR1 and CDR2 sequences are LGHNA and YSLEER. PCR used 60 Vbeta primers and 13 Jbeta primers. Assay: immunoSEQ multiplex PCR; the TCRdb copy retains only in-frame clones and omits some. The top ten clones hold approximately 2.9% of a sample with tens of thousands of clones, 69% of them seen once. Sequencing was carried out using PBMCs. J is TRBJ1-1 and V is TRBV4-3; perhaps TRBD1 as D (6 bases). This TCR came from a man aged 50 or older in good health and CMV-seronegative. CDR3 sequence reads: CASSQDRNTEAFF. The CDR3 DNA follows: TGCGCCAGCAGCCAGGACAGAAACACTGAAGCTTTCTTT.